In this sample, the clone carrying this TCR beta chain turned up a few times. Antigen specificity is unknown. This sample was taken from a study of CD8 T cells in ankylosing spondylitis. Construction of TCR beta libraries was performed using quantitative 5'-RACE with molecular barcodes. TCRdb fed the 5' RACE reads into MiXCR, producing one record per CDR3 protein. Of more than 600,000 distinct CDR3 sequences listed, under 20% are singletons. General study findings and limits: Some motif variants were previously reported in reactive arthritis synovial fluid and blood. Seven to nine highly homologous variants made up a TCR beta motif that seemed to typify ankylosing spondylitis blood. Disease-linked clones reportedly concentrated significantly in matched ankylosing spondylitis synovial fluid.

This CDR3 has 13 amino acids. From germline, CDR1 is GTSNPN and CDR2 SVGIG (reference sequence). The V and J ends lost 0 bases and 2 bases respectively, with 6 bases between them. Source material: blood, either unsorted or a sorted T cell fraction (not recorded which). The rearrangement links TRBV30 to TRBJ2-3; D is unclear. This receptor was identified in a male donor with ankylosing spondylitis. This CDR3 reads CAWSVPYTDTQYF. CDR3 coding DNA: TGTGCCTGGAGTGTACCCTACACAGATACGCAGTATTTT. Looking up the rest from reference TRBV30 and TRBJ2-3 gives the full variable domain: SQTIHQWPATLVQPVGSPLSLECTVEGTSNPNLYWYRQAAGRGLQLLFYSVGIGQISSEVPQNLSASRPQDRQFILSSKKLLLSDSGFYLCAWSVPYTDTQYFGPGTRLTVL.